This T cell receptor beta chain originates from a study of OX40 agonist ivuxolimab in advanced cancers. Profiling relied on immunoSEQ multiplex PCR, and the TCRdb table lists in-frame clones only, not all of them. The top ten hold 3% to 5% of the sample, which has about 50,000 clones, around 80% seen once. The germline V and J ends were trimmed by 1 base and 6 bases, with 4 bases remaining between them. Germline V lookup: CDR1 LNHDA, CDR2 SQIVND (reference sequence). CDR3 length: 12 amino acids. This TCR derives from an adult with an advanced solid tumor such as melanoma, head and neck, liver or kidney cancer. Source: CD4+ or CD8+ T cells sorted from blood, taken in a trial of the OX40 agonist ivuxolimab. This chain joins TRBV19 and TRBJ1-5, with unresolved D. Here the CDR3 reads CASSIGSQPQHF. The CDR3 region has the DNA TGTGCCAGTAGTATAGGTTCTCAGCCCCAGCATTTT.